This record concerns one T cell receptor (beta chain) sequence. Its antigen has not been determined. Base qualities are not provided; no much larger clone lies one nucleotide away. CDR1 and CDR2 (MNHNY, SVGAGI) derive from the germline V gene (reference sequence). The CDR3 holds 13 amino acids from the cysteine to the phenylalanine. Only CDR3 DNA is held: 39 bases, read in frame from base 1. Germline trimming: 6 bases from V, 4 bases from J; junction bases outside gene matches: 5. The sample is drawn from a study of blood T cell repertoires in COVID-19 (dated by TCRdb to 2018 to 2021). About the study as a whole: Collaborator samples came from the United States, Italy and Spain and covered acute and convalescent phases of COVID-19. Samples were obtained from the ongoing ImmuneRACE study (first 160 participants) and from 1,254 subjects provided by 6 global collaborators. The material from the prospective study consisted of cDNA or gDNA derived from T cells, B-cell-depleted T cells, or PBMCs. A freely available public database, intended as a resource for researchers studying the immune response to SARS-CoV-2, is where the repertoires were released. Deeply sampled blood TCRbeta repertoires from subjects exposed to, actively infected with, or recovered from COVID-19 were included in the dataset. HLA class I and class II types, where available, came from metadata supplied by the sample provider rather than from assay-based typing. A de-identified subject ID, COVID-19 status, age in years and sex were almost always included in the sample metadata.

Collaborating institutions collected whole blood in K2EDTA tubes following their own protocols. For TCRbeta analysis, collaborators shipped samples as frozen whole blood, isolated PBMCs, or DNA extracted from either of those sample types. The investigation overall reported the following: The quantity of clinical and demographic metadata differed by source and by participant and was supplied without curation.

TCRbeta CDR3 regions were amplified from genomic DNA using the immunoSEQ Assay, a bias-controlled multiplex PCR. On the study's bioinformatics: The number of nucleated cells in each sample was estimated by amplification of reference gene primers within the assay. Sequence reads were collapsed and filtered to measure the absolute abundance of every unique TCRbeta CDR3 rearrangement. For each sample, productive Simpson clonality was calculated by taking the square root of Simpson's diversity index across productive rearrangements. The clones in this table, taken by TCRdb from immuneACCESS, are in-frame only. Not every clone is retained; where verified, under half of the shortfall comes from an unresolved V gene, and the cause of the rest is unknown. The V and J calls and the clone size are those of that table, but D and trimming were determined from the DNA. The sample has more than 200,000 clones on record, about 88% of them singletons. The ten most abundant clones make up roughly 1.7% of the sample.

The sequence is built from TRBV6-6 and TRBJ2-5; TRBD1 lines up with 7 middle nucleotides. The TCR sequence derives from a man aged 70 or older with acute or convalescent COVID-19. The sample consisted of peripheral blood. The CDR3 protein: CASRHGDRETQYF. Here is the DNA: TGTGCCAGCAGACATGGGGACAGAGAGACCCAGTACTTC.